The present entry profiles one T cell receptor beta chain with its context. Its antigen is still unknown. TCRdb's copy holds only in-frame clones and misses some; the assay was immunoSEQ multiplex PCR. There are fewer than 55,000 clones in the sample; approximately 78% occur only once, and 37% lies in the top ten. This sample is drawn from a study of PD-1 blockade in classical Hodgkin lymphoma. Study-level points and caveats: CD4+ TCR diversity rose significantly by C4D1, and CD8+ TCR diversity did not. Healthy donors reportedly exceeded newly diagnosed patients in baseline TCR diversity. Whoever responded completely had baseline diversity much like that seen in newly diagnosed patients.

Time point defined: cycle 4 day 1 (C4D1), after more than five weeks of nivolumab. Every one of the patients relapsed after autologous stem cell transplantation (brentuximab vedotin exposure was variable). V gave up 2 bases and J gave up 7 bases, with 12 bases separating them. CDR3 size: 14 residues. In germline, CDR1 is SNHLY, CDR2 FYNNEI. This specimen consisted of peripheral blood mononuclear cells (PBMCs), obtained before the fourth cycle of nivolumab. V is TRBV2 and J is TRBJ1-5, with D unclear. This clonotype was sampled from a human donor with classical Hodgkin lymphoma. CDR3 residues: CASSELGYQQPQHF. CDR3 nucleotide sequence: TGTGCCAGCAGTGAACTCGGGTACCAGCAGCCCCAGCATTTT.